This T cell receptor (beta chain) was sequenced in a study of PD-1 blockade in classical Hodgkin lymphoma. A word on this clone: The antigen is undetermined.

Profiling relied on immunoSEQ multiplex PCR, and the TCRdb table lists in-frame clones only, not all of them. The table includes over 80,000 clones, roughly 92% detected once. CDR1 is SGHRS, CDR2 YFSETQ, per germline. CDR3 size: 15 residues. Trimming removed 4 bases from V and 2 bases from J; junction bases left unmatched: 9. Points from the study as a whole: Causes of the repertoire differences remain undefined, possibly disease activity or prior therapy. It was CD4+ TCR diversity, not CD8+, that rose significantly by C4D1. Newly diagnosed patients reportedly trailed healthy donors in baseline TCR diversity.

All trial patients relapsed after autologous stem cell transplantation. Sequenced here: peripheral blood mononuclear cells (PBMCs), sampled at baseline. This sequence originates from a human donor with classical Hodgkin lymphoma. The V gene is TRBV5-1, the J gene TRBJ2-7; 7 bases map to TRBD1. CDR3 DNA sequence: TGCGCCAGCAGCGGATTGGGACAGCTAACCTACGAGCAGTACTTC. Its translation is CASSGLGQLTYEQYF.